This record covers a single T cell receptor (beta chain). Libraries of TCR beta chains were produced by 5' RACE (UMI-labeled). Authors' processing steps: Each TCR beta library held between about 2,600 and 18,000 functional CDR3 beta clonotypes. TCRdb reprocessed the 5' RACE reads, keeping one entry per CDR3 protein, no DNA. V and J calls and clone size were set by TCRdb, not the authors. The listing records around 10,000 distinct CDR3 sequences. This record comes from a study of human CD8 memory T cell subsets. Stem-like CD8+ memory T cells, termed TSTEM, were CCR7+ PD-1- TIGIT-. RNA was obtained from duplicate vials of around 140,000 sorted CD8+ T cells per subset. This CDR3 spans 15 amino acids. Germline CDR1 reads SEHNR; CDR2 reads FQNEAQ (reference sequence).

The clonotype was recovered from a human donor in good health. The chain is built from TRBV7-9 and TRBJ2-1; the TCRdb D gene call, TRBD2, has no DNA to confirm it. Material for sequencing was CD8+ stem-like memory T cells (TSCM and TCM) sorted from PBMCs. Subset denoted: stem-like memory CD8 T cells (TSTEM), CCR7+ PD-1- TIGIT-. The CDR3 region is CASSLGLAAYNEQFF. The full variable domain, with the rest looked up from reference TRBV7-9 and TRBJ2-1, is DTGVSQNPRHKITKRGQNVTFRCDPISEHNRLYWYRQTLGQGPEFLTYFQNEAQLEKSRLLSDRFSAERPKGSFSTLEIQRTEQGDSAMYLCASSLGLAAYNEQFFGPGTRLTVL.